Detailed here is one TCR beta chain. The sample is drawn from a study of blood T cell repertoires in COVID-19. In the study overall: The study drew acute and convalescent COVID-19 samples from the United States, Italy and Spain. T cells, B-cell-depleted T cells, or PBMCs provided the cDNA or gDNA that served as material.

Germline lookup yields CDR1 MNHEY and CDR2 SMNVEV (reference sequence). This CDR3 has 14 amino acids. The V gene end was trimmed by 8 bases and the J gene end by 7 bases; junction bases not matched to a gene: 10. In the original processing: The assay estimated nucleated cells by amplifying reference gene primers. The repertoire was sequenced with immunoSEQ multiplex PCR; TCRdb's copy has only in-frame clones and lacks some. That table is the source of V, J and clone size, and D and trimming were worked out from the DNA. Of 360,000 or so clones in the sample, roughly 90% are singletons; the top ten hold around 3%.

The J gene is TRBJ2-1, the V gene TRBV27; 8 nucleotides agree with TRBD2. The sequencing sample was made of PBMCs or T cells enriched from blood (not recorded which). This receptor was obtained from a woman aged 30 to 39 who had recovered from COVID-19. CDR3 loop: CASCRGGLWNEQFF. In DNA form, the CDR3 reads TGTGCCAGCTGCCGGGGGGGTCTCTGGAATGAGCAGTTCTTC.